This TCR beta chain was sequenced for a study of long-term antiretroviral therapy in people with HIV. Version v3.0 of the immunoSEQ assay was performed at survey level. Using immunoSEQ multiplex PCR, the repertoire was profiled, and TCRdb retains in-frame clones only, with some absent. The data show about 23,000 clones, around 80% seen once. Germline CDR1 is LGHNA and CDR2 is YSLEER. Trimming pared 0 bases from V and 6 bases from J, leaving 18 bases between. CDR3 length: 16 residues. Study results and limitations: ART preceded a rise in diversity that nonetheless stayed lower than in transplant donor controls. The study lacked data on ART adherence, viral resistance or therapy changes.

In the case of this clone: Antigen: not known.

Going into DNA extraction, samples held 1-10 million cryopreserved PBMC. This TCR came from a man aged 50 or older with HIV. Sequenced here: unsorted PBMCs, sampled 0.3 years after starting antiretroviral therapy. The V and J genes are TRBV4-3 and TRBJ2-7; D tentatively reads TRBD1 or TRBD2 (6 bases each). CDR3 residues: CASSQDRLGGESEQYF. The CDR3 DNA reads TGCGCCAGCAGCCAAGATCGGTTGGGGGGCGAGTCCGAGCAGTACTTC.